In this sample, the clone carrying this T cell receptor beta chain turned up a few times. Unique molecular identifiers tagged the TCRbeta library. One entry per CDR3 protein results from TCRdb running MiXCR on the PCR reads. The table has approximately 400,000 distinct CDR3 sequences, around 9.9% seen once. The CDR3 has 13 residues. V lost 7 bases, J lost 1 base, and 10 bases lay in between. This sample was included in a study of T-cell reconstitution after alpha-beta-depleted transplantation in children. The origin of this receptor is a human donor who donated a stem cell graft to a child with acute myeloid leukemia. The input for sequencing was PBMCs from the stem cell graft donor, taken from the stem cell graft. The chain combines TRBV12-3 or TRBV12-4 with TRBJ1-1; a possible D gene is TRBD1 (5 bases). The CDR3 sequence: CASMGQQNTEAFF. The CDR3 DNA follows: TGTGCCAGCATGGGGCAGCAGAACACTGAAGCTTTCTTT.